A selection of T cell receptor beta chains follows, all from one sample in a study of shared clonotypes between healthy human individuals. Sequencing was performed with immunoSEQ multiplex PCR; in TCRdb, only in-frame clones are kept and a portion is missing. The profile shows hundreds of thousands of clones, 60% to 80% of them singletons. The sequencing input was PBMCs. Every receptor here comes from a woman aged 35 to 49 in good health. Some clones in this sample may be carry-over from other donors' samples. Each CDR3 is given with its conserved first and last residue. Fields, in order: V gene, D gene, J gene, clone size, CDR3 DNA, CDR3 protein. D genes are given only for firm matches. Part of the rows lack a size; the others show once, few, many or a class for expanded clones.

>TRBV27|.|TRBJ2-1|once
TGTGCCAGCAGTCCCCGAAGACAGTCTTACAATGAGCAGTTCTTC
CASSPRRQSYNEQFF
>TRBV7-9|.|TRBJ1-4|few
TGTGCCAGCAGCTTAGTTGGGCAGGGAGACGAAAAACTGTTTTTT
CASSLVGQGDEKLFF
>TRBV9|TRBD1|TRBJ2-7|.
TGTGCCAGCAGCGAGGCCGGGACAGGGTCCTACGAGCAGTACTTC
CASSEAGTGSYEQYF
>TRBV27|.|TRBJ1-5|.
TGTGCCAGCAGTCCCTCAGGGAGCAATCAGCCCCAGCATTTT
CASSPSGSNQPQHF
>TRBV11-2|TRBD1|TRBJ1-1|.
TGTGCCAGCAGACTTACAGGGGACACTGAAGCTTTCTTT
CASRLTGDTEAFF
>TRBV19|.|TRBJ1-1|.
TGTGCCAGTAGTACGGCCCACGGGGAAGCTTTCTTT
CASSTAHGEAFF
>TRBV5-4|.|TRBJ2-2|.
TGTGCCAGCAGCTCCCGGTCGAACACCGGGGAGCTGTTTTTT
CASSSRSNTGELFF
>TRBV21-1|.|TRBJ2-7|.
TGTGCCAGCAGCAACGGGGGGACAGGAACCTACGAGCAGTACTTC
CASSNGGTGTYEQYF
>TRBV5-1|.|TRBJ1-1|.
TGCGCCAGCAGTCGTAGACAGCAGAACACTGAAGCTTTCTTT
CASSRRQQNTEAFF
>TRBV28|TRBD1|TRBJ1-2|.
TGTGCCAGCAGAACGGGACAGCTCAGCTATGGCTACACCTTC
CASRTGQLSYGYTF